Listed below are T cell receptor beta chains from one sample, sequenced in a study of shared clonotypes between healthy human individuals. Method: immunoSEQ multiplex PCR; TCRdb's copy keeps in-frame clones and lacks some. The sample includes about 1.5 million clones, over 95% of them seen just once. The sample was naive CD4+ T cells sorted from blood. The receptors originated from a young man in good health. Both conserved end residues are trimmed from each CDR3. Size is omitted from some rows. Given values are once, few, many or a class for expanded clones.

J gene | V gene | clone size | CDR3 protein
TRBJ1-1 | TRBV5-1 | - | ASSLDGWVDTEAF
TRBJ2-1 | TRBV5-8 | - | ASSQGQSYNEQF
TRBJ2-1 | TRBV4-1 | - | ASSQGNYYNEQF
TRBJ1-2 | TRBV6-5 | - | ASRNGWAGGYT
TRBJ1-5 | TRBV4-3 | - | ASSHSTGSNQPQH
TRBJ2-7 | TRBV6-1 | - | ASSERASATYEQY
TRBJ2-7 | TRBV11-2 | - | ASSFTGSYEQY
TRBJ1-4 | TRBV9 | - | ASSVGAGATNEKLF
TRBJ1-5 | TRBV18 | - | ASSQRVGGREAQPQH
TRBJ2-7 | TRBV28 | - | ASSFSGQSFYEQY
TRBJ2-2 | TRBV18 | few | ASSYGQGHTGELF
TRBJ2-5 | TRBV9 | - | ASSVDGVSRETQY
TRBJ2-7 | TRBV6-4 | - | ASSPSVVTSTEQY
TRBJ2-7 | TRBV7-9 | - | ASSLAQYNYEQY
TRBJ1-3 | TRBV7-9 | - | ASSSYRDGGNTIY
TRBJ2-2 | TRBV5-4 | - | ASSSRLAVSTGELF
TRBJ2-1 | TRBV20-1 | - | SARGGVEQF
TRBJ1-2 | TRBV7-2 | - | ASSLDSTNYGYT
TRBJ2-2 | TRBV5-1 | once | ASSRATSGSTGELF
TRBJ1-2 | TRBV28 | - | ASSFFTGLRTLYGYT
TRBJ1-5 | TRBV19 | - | ASSIGMNQPQH
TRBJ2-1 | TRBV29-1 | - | SVAASGSYNEQF
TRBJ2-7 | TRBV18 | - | ASSPPRTGVWGFGYEQY
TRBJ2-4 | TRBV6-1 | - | ASSEDGRARENIQY
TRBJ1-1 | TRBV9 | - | ASSGQGAYTEAF
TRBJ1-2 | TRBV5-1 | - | ASSPGTDSNYGYT
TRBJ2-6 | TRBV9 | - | ASSTPRANSGANVLT
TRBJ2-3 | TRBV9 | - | ASSVAGSTDTQY
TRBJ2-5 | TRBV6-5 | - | ASSGGTGNLETQY
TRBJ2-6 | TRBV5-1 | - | ASILVRFTKSGQRLT
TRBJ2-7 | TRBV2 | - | ASKETDALTYEQY
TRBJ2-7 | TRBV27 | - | ASTSARSEQY
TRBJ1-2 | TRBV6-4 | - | ASSEGGKLNYGYT